Listed here are 20 T cell receptor beta chains from one sample, sequenced in a study of blood T cell repertoires in COVID-19. Here immunoSEQ multiplex PCR was the method, and the copy in TCRdb shows in-frame clones only, minus some. The data contain around 150,000 clones, 84% of them seen just once; the ten biggest clones take up approximately 6.1%. Sequencing was carried out using peripheral blood. The receptors were gathered from a human donor in a cohort sampled during active COVID-19.

This chain connects TRBV5-1 to TRBJ2-2; D call uncertain. V lost 0 bases and J lost 0, with 9 bases in between. Germline CDR1 is SGHRS and CDR2 is YFSETQ. The CDR3 loop spans 16 amino acids. CDR3 nucleotide sequence: TGCGCCAGCAGCTTGGACGGTTACGCGAACACCGGGGAGCTGTTTTTT. Translating it yields CASSLDGYANTGELFF.

The genes are TRBV6-1 and TRBJ2-7; TRBD2 is a possible D gene (5 bases). V lost 6 bases and J 3 bases, leaving 9 bases between the germline ends. Germline CDR1 and CDR2: MNHNS and SASEGT. This CDR3 has 12 amino acids. For the CDR3, the DNA is TGTGCCAGCAGCCGCGGGTTCTACGAGCAGTACTTC. Its protein is CASSRGFYEQYF.

The V gene is TRBV7-9, the J gene TRBJ2-3, with 10 positions matching TRBD2. V gave up 1 base and J gave up 2 bases; unmatched junction bases: 6. This CDR3 contains 17 residues. Germline V gene data show CDR1 as SEHNR and CDR2 as FQNEAQ (reference sequence). This CDR3 is CASSLERGGSTTDTQYF. CDR3 nucleotides: TGTGCCAGCAGCTTAGAGCGGGGGGGATCGACCACAGATACGCAGTATTTT.

V usage is TRBV20-1 and J usage is TRBJ2-5, with D perhaps TRBD2 (5 bases). The V gene's germline CDR1 is DFQATT and CDR2 SNEGSKA (reference sequence). V shed 8 bases and J shed 5 bases, with 12 bases lying between them. The CDR3 spans 11 residues. The CDR3 sequence: CSTGASETQYF. The CDR3, as DNA: TGCAGTACGGGCGCTAGCGAGACCCAGTACTTC.

This chain connects TRBV19 to TRBJ1-3; no reliable D call. The CDR3 is made up of 15 amino acids. V was cut by 4 bases and J by 0 bases, with 10 bases left in between. In germline, CDR1 is LNHDA, CDR2 SQIVND (reference sequence). Here the CDR3 DNA reads TGTGCCAGTAGTACCGCGGGGAGCTCTGGAAACACCATATATTTT. As protein: CASSTAGSSGNTIYF.

This rearrangement joins TRBV10-3 to TRBJ2-1; D is unclear. The germline V gene has CDR1 ENHRY and CDR2 SYGVKD. With 6 bases removed from V and 0 bases from J, the gap between germline ends came to 9 bases. There are 14 residues in the CDR3. This CDR3 is CAISRLDSYNEQFF. CDR3 in DNA: TGTGCCATCAGCCGATTAGACTCCTACAATGAGCAGTTCTTC.

The CDR3 sequence: CASSPLRGWAFF. Here the CDR3 DNA reads TGTGCCAGCAGTCCCCTCAGAGGATGGGCTTTCTTT. V usage is TRBV12-3 or TRBV12-4 and J usage is TRBJ1-1; D remains ambiguous. Trimming shortened V by 5 bases and J by 11 bases, and 15 bases separated the two germline ends. CDR3 length equals 12 residues.

CDR3 coding DNA: TGTGCCAGCAGCCAGGACGGGGGGGCCCCATCGGAGACCCAGTACTTC. Translating it yields CASSQDGGAPSETQYF. V is TRBV3-1 (or the pseudogene TRBV3-2) and J is TRBJ2-5, with 8 bases matching TRBD2. The junction had 11 bases not matched to a gene; V was cut back by 3 bases and J by 5 bases. CDR3 length: 16 amino acids. Germline V gene sequence: CDR1 LGHDT, CDR2 YNNKEL (reference sequence).

This chain joins TRBV5-1 and TRBJ2-1; 7 nucleotides line up with TRBD2. The germline CDR1 and CDR2 sequences are SGHRS and YFSETQ. The CDR3 length is 14 residues. Unmatched junction bases numbered 10, after V lost 6 bases and J lost 7 bases. CDR3 nucleotide sequence: TGCGCCAGCACCCGGCTAGCGGAGGAGAATGAGCAGTTCTTC. This encodes CASTRLAEENEQFF. The complete variable domain, with remaining parts taken from reference TRBV5-1 and TRBJ2-1, reads KAGVTQTPRYLIKTRGQQVTLSCSPISGHRSVSWYQQTPGQGLQFLFEYFSETQRNKGNFPGRFSGRQFSNSRSEMNVSTLELGDSALYLCASTRLAEENEQFFGPGTRLTVL.

CDR3 DNA: TGCAGCCCCGTACATCCCAAAGCTTTCTTT. Translating gives CSPVHPKAFF. The rearrangement uses TRBV29-1 and TRBJ1-1; D is unclear. The CDR3 totals 10 residues. Germline V lookup: CDR1 SQVTM, CDR2 ANQGSEA. The V end was cut by 8 bases, the J end by 9 bases, with 13 bases between.

The sample holds a few counts of this clone. Written as DNA, the CDR3 is TGTGCCAGCAGCTCGCGGACAGGGAACATTTACGGCTACACCTTC. This sequence encodes CASSSRTGNIYGYTF. V gene TRBV11-2 combines with J gene TRBJ1-2; 8 bases match TRBD1. This CDR3 has 15 amino acids. J lost 8 bases, V lost 4 bases, and 12 bases had no gene match. The V gene's germline CDR1 is SGHAT and CDR2 FQNNGV.

As for this clone: One end of the junction varies from germline; a read error may be responsible. This chain uses TRBV18 with TRBJ2-1; 11 bases match TRBD2. CDR3 size: 14 residues. Germline-derived CDR1 and CDR2 are KGHSH and LQKENI. The CDR3 sequence is CASSPPGPSGGPVF. CDR3 nucleotides: TGTGCCAGCTCACCACCGGGGCCTAGCGGGGGGCCAGTCTTC.

The chain is built from TRBV6-5 and TRBJ1-3, with 8 bases lining up with TRBD1. The CDR3 sequence is 15 residues long. J lost 4 bases, V lost 6 bases, and 8 bases had no gene match. Germline CDR1 MNHEY, CDR2 SVGAGI. The DNA for the CDR3 is TGTGCCAGCAGCCGTCAGGGGGCGAGGGGAAACACCATATATTTT. Its translation: CASSRQGARGNTIYF.

This chain links TRBV28 with TRBJ2-3; 7 nucleotides agree with TRBD1. The CDR3 is 15 amino acids. CDR1 is MDHEN, CDR2 SYDVKM, per germline. V gave up 7 bases and J gave up 5 bases; unmatched junction bases: 12. The CDR3 DNA reads TGTGCCAGCACCTTCGAGGGGGCGGGTGGAGATACGCAGTATTTT. Encoded protein: CASTFEGAGGDTQYF.

The chain carries TRBV5-1 and TRBJ1-4; a possible D gene is TRBD1 (5 bases). Germline loops: CDR1 SGHRS, CDR2 YFSETQ. Trimming took 0 bases from V and 7 from J, leaving 13 bases between them. This CDR3 comprises 15 residues. CDR3 protein: CASSLAPAGIEKLFF. Written as DNA, the CDR3 is TGCGCCAGCAGCTTGGCCCCGGCAGGGATTGAAAAACTGTTTTTT.

The chain is built from TRBV24-1 and TRBJ2-3; TRBD2 agrees at 9 bases. From germline, CDR1 is KGHDR and CDR2 SFDVKD. This CDR3 spans 19 amino acids. After removal of 3 bases from V and 5 bases from J, the junction contained 17 bases not matched to a gene. The CDR3: CATSDPDLGLAGLIDTQYF. The CDR3 bases are TGTGCCACCAGTGATCCGGATTTGGGACTAGCCGGGTTGATAGATACGCAGTATTTT.

This clone was picked up one time. The V call is TRBV3-1 (or the pseudogene TRBV3-2), the J call TRBJ2-1; D gene ambiguous. There are 12 residues in the CDR3. Germline CDR1 reads LGHDT; CDR2 reads YNNKEL (reference sequence). Trimming cost V 4 bases and J 6 bases, with 7 bases left between them. CDR3: CASSPTGNEQFF. In nucleotides, the CDR3 is TGTGCCAGCAGCCCCACCGGCAATGAGCAGTTCTTC.

This clone occurred a few times. V usage is TRBV19 and J usage is TRBJ2-2, with unresolved D. Per germline, CDR1 LNHDA and CDR2 SQIVND (reference sequence). Trimming removed 5 bases at V and 5 bases at J, with 3 bases between. The CDR3 loop spans 11 amino acids. In DNA, the CDR3 is TGTGCCAGTAGTTTAACCGGGGAGCTGTTTTTT. Translating gives CASSLTGELFF.

The rearrangement uses TRBV6-6 and TRBJ2-2, with TRBD2 identical over 14 bases. The CDR3 totals 17 residues. V trimming: 5 bases; J trimming: 8 bases; junction bases outside the gene matches: 10. CDR1 is MNHNY and CDR2 is SVGAGI in the germline V gene (reference sequence). CDR3 nucleotides: TGTGCCAGCAGTCCCCAGACTAGCGGGGGGGCCGCTGGGGAGCTGTTTTTT. Protein sequence: CASSPQTSGGAAGELFF.

The chain carries TRBV10-2 and TRBJ1-5, with D perhaps matching TRBD1 (5 bases). The CDR3 contains 14 residues. The V end was cut by 4 bases, the J end by 1 base, with 8 bases between. Germline V gene lookup returns CDR1 WSHSY and CDR2 SAAADI. The CDR3 DNA is TGCGCCAGCAGTGCCTCAGGGAGCAATCAGCCCCAGCATTTT. Translated: CASSASGSNQPQHF.